This T cell receptor (beta chain) was captured by sequencing in a study of cytomegalovirus exposure and HLA in healthy donors (dated by TCRdb to 2015 to 2018). Regarding the study in general: In an earlier analysis of some 550 of the donors, 250 to 350 Gb of sequence data and 90 million to 120 million unique TCR beta sequences from about 190 million T cells were reported. The number of typed donors differed by locus: about 629-630 for A, B, C, DRB1 and DQB1; some 500 for DQA1; around 610 for DPA1; and 450 to 480 for DPB1. Among roughly 400 genotyped donors of the cohort, an average of around 240,000 unique TCR beta nucleotide sequences were sequenced per donor, around a sixth of them non-productive. Both class I and class II loci were covered by HLA typing, at four-digit resolution. Every discovery cohort repertoire had been produced on one sequencing platform. To study patterns of TCR occurrence, a later analysis re-analyzed previously published TCR beta repertoires from 650 to 750 donors and added high-resolution HLA genotyping. Among the roughly 400 genotyped donors, roughly 80% belonged to the genetic ancestry cluster associated with self-reported Caucasian donors. Donor age, sex, ethnicity and CMV serostatus were compiled alongside the repertoire data. High-throughput TCR immunosequencing, statistical association of individual TCRs with disease status, and machine learning were combined to predict cytomegalovirus infection status. The aim of the study was to test whether cataloging public T cell receptors could identify signatures of past pathogen exposure. Five DR-DQ haplotypes were handled as single units for association and clustering because linkage in the cohort was strong. The later analysis used no new phenotypic data to find candidate immune exposures, relying instead on TCR beta sequences and their occurrence across donors. A later genetic analysis used genome-wide SNP genotypes for about 55% of the 666 donors, treating that subset as a discovery cohort. To decide whether each TCR beta V gene segment behaved as functional or pseudogenic, an earlier analysis of some 600 of the donors relied on high-throughput TCR beta sequencing. A separate validation cohort of about 110 different subjects was used in addition to the roughly 620-subject first cohort. The study profiled the T cell repertoires of some 610 subjects by immunosequencing and related them to cytomegalovirus serostatus. An early release covering 500 to 750 HLA-typed donors comprised 250 to 350 gigabases of sequencing data and 85 million to 100 million unique TCR sequences. On the study overall, not on this receptor specifically: In a later analysis, several top co-occurrence clusters were reported to appear linked to parvovirus B19, influenza, CMV and Epstein-Barr virus. This cohort had only TCR beta chains sequenced, and the lack of alpha or paired-chain data limited which features could be detected. CMV serostatus was the only immune exposure information available for the cohort. In a later analysis, most CMV-associated TCR beta chains were found to appear HLA-restricted, with HLA associations seemingly driven largely by CMV exposure. A later genetic analysis reported fewer N-insertions in productive TCRs among donors in an Asian-associated ancestry cluster than the approximately 700-donor mean. Because the 87-base-pair reads could not distinguish some IMGT-functional V segments, including TRBV6-2 and TRBV6-3, those segments were excluded. A further reported finding was that TCR beta sequences accurately predicted the HLA-A and HLA-B alleles for most subjects in the first cohort. In a later analysis, HLA-associated TCR beta chains showed more clonal expansion and lower generation probabilities than non-associated chains that were equally common. The presence/absence analyses assumed that sequencing depth was roughly uniform across donors, and that assumption may not be true. In an earlier analysis of 450 to 750 of the donors, most TCR beta V segments appeared in productive rearrangements about 87% or about 30% of the time, broadly matching IMGT annotations. The sequencing pipeline was judged likely to have produced a cluster of highly shared sequence variants as a technical artifact. Because some donors lacked HLA typing at each locus, the association tests relied only on the typed subset. Most TCR sequences were seen in very few donors, while some public TCRs were found in many individuals. In a later analysis, the rate of TCR association differed among HLA loci, with DRB1 alleles having the most associated TCRs and HLA-C alleles having the fewest. When HLA alleles, especially DR and DQ, strongly co-occurred, TCR associations were difficult to assign to individual alleles. Correlated functional status among segregating V segments might reflect linkage disequilibrium, but an unknown experimental factor could not be ruled out. A later genetic analysis associated a missense DCLRE1C variant with V-gene and J-gene trimming of TCR beta chains, and an independent cohort replicated the association. In both the original and validation cohorts, the classifier was reported to diagnose cytomegalovirus status with high specificity and sensitivity. Because counts were too low, seventeen rarely observed V segments, including chromosome 9 orphons, were left out of the earlier analysis of 587 of the donors. It was suggested by the authors that the approach could potentially be generalized to other disease states and immunological phenotypes. A total of 150 to 200 TCR beta chains were listed by the study as associated with cytomegalovirus. Specific HLA alleles were associated with 16,951 TCR beta sequences at a false discovery rate of 0.05 in a later analysis. In vitro tests confirmed that a few of the cytomegalovirus-associated TCR beta chains recognize cytomegalovirus antigens.

Libraries were made using the immunoSEQ multiplex PCR assay. For the multiplex PCR, a mixture combining 60 forward primers for TCR Vbeta segments and 13 reverse primers for TCR Jbeta segments was used. The CDR3 region of rearranged TCR beta genes was amplified from genomic DNA with a multiplex PCR assay. The amplified TCR beta libraries were sequenced on the Illumina HiSeq System as 87-base-pair reads. As for how the authors treated the data: In a later analysis, tens of millions of unique TCR beta chains were counted across the roughly 610 repertoires, and roughly 11 million of these chains were shared by at least two donors. Raw reads were error-corrected and collapsed into unique sequences with a nearest-neighbor algorithm that merged closely related sequences to remove PCR and sequencing errors. Alignment of CDR3 sequences to IMGT reference sequences was used to assign V, D and J gene segments. For a sequence to be retained, a match of at least six nucleotides was required to both a V gene segment and a J gene segment. Rearrangements were classified as productive when the CDR3 lacked stop codons and remained in frame with V and J, and all other rearrangements were classified as non-productive. CDR3 was defined according to IMGT convention as the region running from the second conserved V-encoded cysteine to the conserved J-encoded phenylalanine. The earlier analysis of 500 to 750 of the donors excluded any sequence lacking an unambiguous match to a single V gene segment. An earlier analysis of 500 to 700 of the donors classified V segments as functional when productive rearrangements were above 56.7% and as segregating when the standard deviation between donors was above 5%. A statistical classification framework was built to diagnose cytomegalovirus status from the catalog of TCR beta chain sequences. In a later analysis, TCR nucleotide sequences were compared against IMGT/GENE-DB human TR gene sequences so that V and J genes could be assigned. In a later analysis, CDR3 sequences and most-parsimonious VDJ recombination scenarios were assigned using the TCRdist pipeline. In a later analysis, each TCR beta chain was defined by its CDR3 amino acid sequence together with its V-gene family, and reads without a unique V-gene family were excluded. A later analysis removed nearly 600 highly shared, low-generation-probability nucleotide sequences to deal with suspected cross-contamination and a sequencing artifact. In a later analysis, a clonal expansion index for each public chain was calculated from normalized within-repertoire ranks of inferred template counts. A later analysis computed generation probabilities with a VDJ recombination model fitted to out-of-frame rearrangements, and checked the results against IGoR. In a later analysis, TCR-TCR, TCR-HLA and TCR-CMV co-occurrence was scored with hypergeometric tests, and a repertoire-size bias correction was applied to TCR pairs. To estimate false discovery rates, a later analysis permuted the HLA or CMV assignments 20 times. In a later analysis, co-occurring TCRs were grouped with DBSCAN, and TCRdist sequence similarity was added when clustering was performed within HLA-allele-positive subsets. Repertoires with fewer than 30,000 or more than 120,000 public chains were left out of co-occurrence clustering, as were five repertoires with anomalous nucleotide sharing. The source is immuneACCESS, and TCRdb retained only in-frame sequences with V and J called. Part of the clones is not carried over; for the studies checked, unresolved V genes explain less than half of this, and the remainder is unexplained. V and J calls and clone size follow that table, whereas D and trimming were derived from the DNA. Here the sample has under 250,000 clones; around 85% occur a single time. The ten largest clones add up to 1.3% of the sample.

Note on this clone: This receptor's antigen is unknown. The sample holds no much larger clone one base away, and base qualities are not on file.

From the cysteine through the phenylalanine, the CDR3 covers 13 amino acids. The only DNA kept is the CDR3, 39 bases in frame from the first base. For this chain, trimming is 7 bases at the V end and 6 bases at the J end, and the number of junction bases without a gene match is 6. According to the germline V gene (reference sequence), CDR1 reads LNHDA and CDR2 reads SQIVND. In total, just over 650 healthy bone marrow donors made up the cohort. At the time of sampling, all cohort members were nominally healthy, though unrecorded immune exposures were likely present. CMV serostatus was positive for more than 250 and negative for about 50% of the roughly 700 cohort members, and was not recorded for this donor. Each donor provided a peripheral blood sample, and peripheral blood mononuclear cells were used for TCR beta sequencing. Genomic DNA extraction from the blood cell samples was performed with the Qiagen DNeasy Blood Extraction Kit.

The sequence links TRBV19 to TRBJ1-1, with TRBD1 matching 9 junction bases. The sample taken for sequencing was PBMCs. The sequence came from a human donor in good health. The CDR3 reads CASTTGGQSEAFF. The DNA sequence follows: TGTGCCAGTACAACAGGGGGCCAGTCTGAAGCTTTCTTT.